These T cell receptor beta chains were read from a single sample in a study of graft-versus-host responses after intestinal transplantation. The antigens for these receptors are not known. The protocol was immunoSEQ multiplex PCR, while the TCRdb copy is restricted to in-frame clones and leaves out a portion. The sample holds about 110,000 clones, 85% to 95% seen once. Sequenced here: unstimulated CD8+ T cells sorted from spleen or lymph node cells, sampled before intestinal transplant. These receptors came from a human donor who received an intestinal transplant. CDR3s include the opening cysteine and the closing phenylalanine or tryptophan. D genes are given only for firm matches. Clone size is not always given. Where it is, it says once, few, many or a class for expanded clones.

D	V	size	J	CDR3	DNA
-	TRBV6-6	-	TRBJ1-2	CATSLGGKIFNYGYTF	TGTGCCACTTCCCTGGGGGGGAAAATCTTTAACTATGGCTACACCTTC
-	TRBV2	-	TRBJ2-1	CASSGGAYNEQFF	TGTGCCAGCAGTGGAGGGGCCTACAATGAGCAGTTCTTC
TRBD1	TRBV4-1	-	TRBJ2-5	CASSPLGADTDRGETQYF	TGCGCCAGCAGCCCGCTCGGTGCGGATACGGACAGGGGGGAGACCCAGTACTTC
-	TRBV27	-	TRBJ2-1	CASSPEGPTRPGNNEQFF	TGTGCCAGCAGTCCAGAGGGCCCCACTCGCCCAGGCAACAATGAGCAGTTCTTC
-	TRBV4-1	-	TRBJ2-7	CASSQDWAFSSSEQYF	TGCGCCAGCAGCCAAGATTGGGCCTTTTCCTCCTCCGAGCAGTACTTC
-	TRBV11-3	-	TRBJ2-3	CASSPGGRESTDTQYF	TGTGCCAGCAGCCCTGGGGGTCGGGAGAGCACAGATACGCAGTATTTT
-	TRBV7-9	-	TRBJ1-1	CASSAPGKAAFF	TGTGCCAGCAGCGCCCCCGGGAAGGCAGCTTTCTTT
-	TRBV19	-	TRBJ1-5	CASSIQSSNQPQHF	TGTGCCAGTAGTATTCAGTCTAGCAATCAGCCCCAGCATTTT
-	TRBV19	-	TRBJ2-3	CASSRDSSTDTQYF	TGTGCCAGTAGCAGGGACTCCAGCACAGATACGCAGTATTTT
-	TRBV6-5	-	TRBJ2-2	CASSYSTRGRTGELFF	TGTGCCAGCAGTTACTCGACCAGGGGAAGGACCGGGGAGCTGTTTTTT
-	TRBV7-9	-	TRBJ1-5	CASSLVIGPSDSNQPQHF	TGTGCCAGCAGCTTAGTTATTGGACCATCGGATAGCAATCAGCCCCAGCATTTT
TRBD1	TRBV19	-	TRBJ2-1	CASSIEGDRRFF	TGTGCCAGTAGTATAGAAGGGGACAGAAGGTTCTTC
-	TRBV21-1	once	TRBJ2-7	CASSKALWDGSYEQYF	TGTGCCAGCAGCAAAGCGCTTTGGGACGGATCCTACGAGCAGTACTTC
TRBD1	TRBV5-1	-	TRBJ2-7	CASSPGQGANEQYF	TGCGCCAGCAGCCCCGGACAGGGGGCAAACGAGCAGTACTTC
TRBD1	TRBV5-1	-	TRBJ1-1	CASSLQGAGTEAFF	TGCGCCAGCAGCTTACAGGGGGCTGGGACTGAAGCTTTCTTT
-	TRBV6-1	-	TRBJ2-2	CASSEFRGSTGELFF	TGTGCCAGCAGTGAATTTCGCGGCAGCACCGGGGAGCTGTTTTTT
TRBD1	TRBV7-6	-	TRBJ2-7	CASSSNDRGRNYEQYF	TGTGCCAGCAGCTCAAACGACAGGGGACGAAACTACGAGCAGTACTTC
-	TRBV19	few	TRBJ1-1	CASSYLNTEAFF	TGTGCCAGTAGTTATCTGAACACTGAAGCTTTCTTT
-	TRBV6-1	-	TRBJ2-7	CASSAGLYEQYF	TGTGCCAGCAGTGCCGGGCTCTACGAGCAGTACTTC
-	TRBV28	once	TRBJ1-2	CASSFPRQGSYGYTF	TGTGCCAGCAGTTTTCCCCGGCAGGGAAGCTATGGCTACACCTTC
-	TRBV27	-	TRBJ2-3	CASSLISGMTDTQYF	TGTGCCAGCAGTTTAATTAGCGGAATGACAGATACGCAGTATTTT
TRBD1	TRBV7-2	-	TRBJ2-5	CASSLRIRTGGKSMETQYF	TGTGCCAGCAGCTTAAGAATCCGGACAGGGGGTAAATCGATGGAGACCCAGTACTTC
-	TRBV19	-	TRBJ2-7	CASSTQAASYEQYF	TGTGCCAGTAGTACACAAGCCGCCAGCTACGAGCAGTACTTC
-	TRBV5-4	once	TRBJ1-2	CASSLGSPYGYTF	TGTGCCAGCAGCTTGGGATCGCCCTATGGCTACACCTTC
-	TRBV5-4	-	TRBJ1-1	CASSLDTVNTEAFF	TGTGCCAGCAGCTTGGATACGGTGAACACTGAAGCTTTCTTT
-	TRBV9	once	TRBJ2-5	CASSVGKWHQETQYF	TGTGCCAGCAGCGTAGGGAAGTGGCACCAAGAGACCCAGTACTTC
-	TRBV6-1	-	TRBJ1-2	CASSEPNDGYTF	TGTGCCAGCAGTGAGCCAAACGATGGCTACACCTTC
TRBD2	TRBV2	-	TRBJ2-7	CASMGEGYEQYF	TGTGCCAGCATGGGGGAGGGATACGAGCAGTACTTC
-	TRBV7-3	-	TRBJ2-3	CASSLTYGPRDTQYF	TGTGCCAGCAGCTTAACCTACGGCCCGAGAGATACGCAGTATTTT
TRBD1	TRBV25-1	once	TRBJ1-5	CASTRDSVRLCQPQHF	TGTGCCAGCACCCGGGACAGTGTTCGTCTCTGTCAGCCCCAGCATTTT
-	TRBV28	-	TRBJ2-3	CASSPEGSLADTQYF	TGTGCCAGCAGCCCTGAGGGGTCCCTGGCAGATACGCAGTATTTT
-	TRBV6-5	-	TRBJ2-1	CASSYFRDNEQFF	TGTGCCAGCAGTTACTTCCGAGATAATGAGCAGTTCTTC
TRBD2	TRBV30	-	TRBJ2-1	CAWIPAGGSYNEQFF	TGTGCCTGGATACCAGCGGGAGGTTCCTACAATGAGCAGTTCTTC
-	TRBV6-4	-	TRBJ1-2	CASSESGGDYGYTF	TGTGCCAGCAGTGAATCCGGGGGGGACTATGGCTACACCTTC
-	TRBV5-1	-	TRBJ2-7	CASSLKGEQYF	TGCGCCAGCAGCTTAAAGGGCGAGCAGTACTTC
TRBD2	TRBV6-6	-	TRBJ2-7	CASSSSLADLYEQYF	TGTGCCAGCAGTTCTTCACTAGCGGATCTATACGAGCAGTACTTC
TRBD1	TRBV27	-	TRBJ2-5	CASGFDSGTGSETQYF	TGTGCCAGCGGCTTTGATTCCGGGACAGGGTCGGAGACCCAGTACTTC
TRBD2	TRBV10-3	-	TRBJ2-5	CAISSLAGDPGETQYF	TGTGCCATCAGCTCACTAGCGGGCGATCCTGGAGAGACCCAGTACTTC
TRBD1	TRBV6-1	-	TRBJ2-7	CASSYQGDEQYF	TGTGCCAGCAGTTATCAGGGGGATGAGCAGTACTTC
-	TRBV27	-	TRBJ1-1	CASSPLRGANTEAFF	TGTGCCAGCAGTCCCCTAAGGGGGGCTAACACTGAAGCTTTCTTT
-	TRBV9	-	TRBJ1-5	CASSPDMYSNQPQHF	TGTGCCAGCAGCCCCGACATGTATAGCAATCAGCCCCAGCATTTT
-	TRBV27	-	TRBJ1-2	CASSPLYGDNYGYTF	TGTGCCAGCAGCCCCCTATACGGAGATAACTATGGCTACACCTTC
TRBD2	TRBV7-3	-	TRBJ2-1	CASSLGTSGINEQFF	TGTGCCAGCAGCTTAGGGACTAGCGGTATCAATGAGCAGTTCTTC
-	TRBV6-1	-	TRBJ1-1	CASSEGGGTEAFF	TGTGCCAGCAGTGAAGGAGGGGGCACTGAAGCTTTCTTT
TRBD2	TRBV28	-	TRBJ2-7	CASSGGLAIYEQYF	TGTGCCAGCAGCGGGGGACTAGCGATCTACGAGCAGTACTTC
TRBD2	TRBV27	-	TRBJ2-3	CASSQLAVSTDTQYF	TGTGCCAGCAGCCAGCTAGCGGTTAGCACAGATACGCAGTATTTT
-	TRBV27	-	TRBJ2-5	CASSPWAVTPQETQYF	TGTGCCAGCAGCCCCTGGGCCGTGACCCCTCAAGAGACCCAGTACTTC
TRBD1	TRBV7-3	-	TRBJ2-5	CASSPDGTGGETQYF	TGTGCCAGCAGCCCAGACGGGACAGGGGGAGAGACCCAGTACTTC
-	TRBV21-1	-	TRBJ2-5	CASNLACPGLFQETQYF	TGTGCCAGTAACCTAGCGTGTCCGGGCCTTTTCCAAGAGACCCAGTACTTC
-	TRBV27	once	TRBJ2-7	CASSFSGGYEQYF	TGTGCCAGCAGTTTTTCCGGGGGATACGAGCAGTACTTC
-	TRBV29-1	-	TRBJ2-7	CSVDGDHTYEQYF	TGCAGCGTTGACGGGGACCACACCTACGAGCAGTACTTC
-	TRBV6-1	-	TRBJ2-7	CASSEARVKPGTGYEQYF	TGTGCCAGCAGTGAAGCCCGAGTTAAGCCGGGGACGGGGTACGAGCAGTACTTC
TRBD1	TRBV19	-	TRBJ1-2	CASSYRSGTGGDGYTF	TGTGCCAGTAGTTATCGTTCCGGGACAGGTGGTGATGGCTACACCTTC
-	TRBV6-5	-	TRBJ1-2	CASSYAPRHPNGYTF	TGTGCCAGCAGTTACGCCCCGAGACATCCGAATGGCTACACCTTC
TRBD2	TRBV4-1	-	TRBJ2-1	CASSPTSGSSNEQFF	TGCGCCAGCAGCCCGACTAGCGGGAGTTCAAATGAGCAGTTCTTC
-	TRBV9	once	TRBJ1-1	CASSLGTPDPEAFF	TGTGCCAGCAGCCTTGGGACGCCGGACCCTGAAGCTTTCTTT